The 10 T cell receptor beta chains below all came from one sample that was sequenced in a study of regulatory T cells in long-lasting Graves disease. Time point reported: newly diagnosed GD, antithyroid drugs for less than 3 months. Scientists built the TCR library using RNA that was extracted from PBMCs. CDR3-region Arm-PCR and iRepertoire HTBI primers produced the TCR beta libraries. TCRdb passed the multiplex PCR reads through MiXCR, listing each CDR3 protein once. In the table there are 250,000 to 300,000 distinct CDR3 sequences, approximately 18% of which are singletons. The data were also submitted as part of a second study, on T cells in Graves' hyperthyroidism and ophthalmopathy.

Specimen: peripheral blood mononuclear cells (PBMCs), collected at new diagnosis, from a patient treated with antithyroid drugs. The source is a woman in her thirties with Graves disease.

This clonotype was counted ten times or more. This chain links TRBV6-1 with TRBJ1-1; 8 bases are shared with TRBD1. The CDR3 is made up of 12 amino acids. With V trimmed by 6 bases and J by 5 bases, 2 bases remained unmatched. In germline, CDR1 is MNHNS, CDR2 SASEGT. This CDR3 is CASRGQGTEAFF. The CDR3 DNA reads TGTGCCAGCAGAGGACAGGGAACTGAAGCTTTCTTT.

In nucleotides, the CDR3 is TGCAGTGCCCTAAGTCCGGGACAGGCAAGCTCCTACGAGCAGTACTTC. Its protein is CSALSPGQASSYEQYF. This chain joins TRBV20-1 and TRBJ2-7; 8 positions agree with TRBD1. The CDR3 has 16 residues. CDR1 and CDR2 (germline): DFQATT, SNEGSKA (reference sequence). V shed 6 bases, J shed 0 bases, and the junction held 13 bases outside the gene matches.

This clonotype has ten or more counts. The CDR3 DNA reads as TGTGCCAGCAGCGGGACTAGCGAGGGCACAGATACGCAGTATTTT. Amino acid sequence: CASSGTSEGTDTQYF. The rearrangement uses TRBV9 and TRBJ2-3, with TRBD2 matching 9 bases. Germline lookup yields CDR1 SGDLS and CDR2 YYNGEE. The CDR3 has 15 amino acids. V trimming: 3 bases; J trimming: 1 base; junction bases outside the gene matches: 3.

This clonotype was found many times. The chain has TRBV20-1 and TRBJ1-1; perhaps TRBD1 as D (5 bases). CDR3 size: 13 residues. V was clipped by 6 bases and J by 0 bases, with 11 bases between them. The germline CDR1 and CDR2 sequences are DFQATT and SNEGSKA (reference sequence). In nucleotides, the CDR3 is TGCAGTGCCAGGCTACAGGTGAACACTGAAGCTTTCTTT. Its protein product is CSARLQVNTEAFF.

The chain joins TRBV6-2 or TRBV6-3 to TRBJ2-2, with 9 bases identical to TRBD2. Germline CDR1 reads MNHEY; CDR2 reads SVGEGT. This CDR3 comprises 18 residues. Germline trimming cut 6 bases from V and 4 bases from J; bases unmatched to any gene: 15. CDR3 in amino acids: CASRRISSRGGPTGELFF. The CDR3 coding sequence is TGTGCCAGCAGGCGGATTTCGTCGCGGGGGGGCCCCACCGGGGAGCTGTTTTTT.

V and J are TRBV4-1 and TRBJ2-7, with 7 nucleotides matching TRBD1. Trimming took 1 base from V and 3 from J; bases not matched to a gene: 6. The CDR3 totals 15 residues. Per germline, CDR1 MGHRA and CDR2 YSYEKL. CDR3 residues: CASSQGPGGIYEQYF. For the CDR3, the DNA is TGCGCCAGCAGCCAAGGTCCAGGGGGTATCTACGAGCAGTACTTC.

Many counts were recorded for this clonotype. The chain uses TRBV20-1 and TRBJ1-5, with a tentative D call TRBD1 (6 bases). Germline CDR1 and CDR2: DFQATT and SNEGSKA (reference sequence). The CDR3 runs 17 residues. V was pared by 5 bases and J by 0 bases, with 20 bases between. The CDR3 region has the DNA TGCAGTGCTCTTGGGGGGGGGGCCCTGTATAGCAATCAGCCCCAGCATTTT. Its translation is CSALGGGALYSNQPQHF.

This sequence joins TRBV19 and TRBJ1-1, with a weak D call TRBD1 (5 bases). Trimming removed 7 bases from V and 4 bases from J, with 19 bases in between. The CDR3 has 15 residues. Germline-derived CDR1 and CDR2 are LNHDA and SQIVND (reference sequence). The CDR3 protein is CASTGTGGGGTEAFF. DNA for the CDR3: TGTGCCAGTACCGGGACCGGGGGGGGTGGCACTGAAGCTTTCTTT.

The table lists this clonotype with many counts. The V gene is TRBV12-3 or TRBV12-4, the J gene TRBJ2-7; TRBD1 matches at 11 bases. This CDR3 contains 14 residues. V was clipped by 7 bases and J by 7 bases; unmatched bases: 9. In nucleotides, the CDR3 is TGTGCCAGCACTGACCCCGGGACAGGGGGTGAGCAGTACTTC. Translating it yields CASTDPGTGGEQYF.

This clonotype came up many times. The V and J genes are TRBV2 and TRBJ1-1; TRBD1 matches 8 bases. V shed 5 bases, J shed 5 bases, and the junction held 7 bases outside the gene matches. Germline V lookup: CDR1 SNHLY, CDR2 FYNNEI. The CDR3 loop spans 14 amino acids. CDR3: CASSRQGSRTEAFF. CDR3 sequence (DNA): TGTGCCAGCAGTCGACAGGGGTCGAGGACTGAAGCTTTCTTT.